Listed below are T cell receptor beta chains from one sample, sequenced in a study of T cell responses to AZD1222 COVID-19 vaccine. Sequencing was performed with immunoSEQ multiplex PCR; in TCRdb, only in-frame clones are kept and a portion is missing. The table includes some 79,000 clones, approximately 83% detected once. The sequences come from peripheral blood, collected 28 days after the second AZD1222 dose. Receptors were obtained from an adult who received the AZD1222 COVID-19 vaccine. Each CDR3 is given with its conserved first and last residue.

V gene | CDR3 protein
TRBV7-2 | CASSLRAQPRGETQYF
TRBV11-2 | CASSQASGGRTIGELFF
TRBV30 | CAWRRMNTGELFF
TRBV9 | CASSSLGRLAPGELFF
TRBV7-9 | CASSLEVGIGGNQPQHF
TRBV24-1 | CATSGLGEKLFF
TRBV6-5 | CASSRWARVEDGYTF
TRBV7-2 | CASSLGTLGELFF
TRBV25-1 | CASRAGTEAEAFF
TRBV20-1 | CSASKDGRLHF
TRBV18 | CASSQTLQGEAFF
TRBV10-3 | CATGGQADQPQHF
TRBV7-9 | CASIPLGGTFNTGELFF
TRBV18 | CASRNGRGGNSPLHF
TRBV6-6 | CASQSHSGNTIYF
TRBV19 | CASSIDSRGGEKLFF
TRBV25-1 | CASSEGQGSGNTIYF
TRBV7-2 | CASRLGGATEAFF
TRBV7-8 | CASSRSGPGELFF
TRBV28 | CASSSPGGMNTEAFF
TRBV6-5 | CASSPGSLSGNTIYF
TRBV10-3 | CAITPGGHNEQFF
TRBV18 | CASSPMTGPGDYGYTF
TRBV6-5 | CATNPGGLETQYF
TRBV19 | CASSGDRDNSNQPQHF
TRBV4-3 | CASSQDRREKLFF
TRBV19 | CASSLQGAGEAFF
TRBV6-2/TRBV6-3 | CASSYLGPNTEAFF
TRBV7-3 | CASSLHGTRSEAFF
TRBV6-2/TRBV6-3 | CASSRRTANTEAFF
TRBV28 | CASARTGLLDEQYF
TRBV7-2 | CASSLMDSGYTF
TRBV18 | CASSPPGMFTEAFF
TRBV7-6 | CASSAGGESPYGYTF
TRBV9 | CASSVDRGSYNEQFF
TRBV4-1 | CASSLTVNEKLFF
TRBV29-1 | CSAMRETYNEQFF
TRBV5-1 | CASSLEQGGRAGELFF
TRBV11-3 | CASSRTSGGNNEQFF
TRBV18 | CASSPPEGTQWDYTF
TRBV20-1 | CSASYGQTLNTEAFF
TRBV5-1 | CASSLDGGGSYEQYF
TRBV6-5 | CASSWGRTRRGETQYF
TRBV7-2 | CASTGGDQTRYGYTF
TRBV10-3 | CAISQIPGTANEKLFF
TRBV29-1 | CSVGKGSDTIYF
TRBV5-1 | CASSTGQGLGNTEAFF
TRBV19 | CASSSRDRGSNQPQHF